This is a list of T cell receptor beta chains from one sample in a study of CD8 T cells in Susac syndrome. TCRdb re-called the immunoSEQ multiplex PCR reads through MiXCR, storing one row per CDR3 protein. The data show roughly 200,000 distinct CDR3 sequences, with 85% to 95% seen just once and 0.085% to 0.1% held by the top ten. The material sequenced was CD4+ T cells from PBMCs. The receptors shown here come from a human donor with Susac syndrome. The CDR3 runs from the conserved cysteine through the conserved F or W. D genes are given only for firm matches. A clone size is listed for some rows: how often the clone was seen (once, few, many), or a class if it is expanded.

V: TRBV28; J: TRBJ2-2; length: 15; D: .; size: .; CDR3: CASSFRLPNTGELFF; DNA: TGTGCCAGCAGTTTTCGGCTCCCGAACACCGGGGAGCTGTTTTTT
V: TRBV6-1; J: TRBJ2-1; length: 14; D: .; size: .; CDR3: CASSELGRDNEQFF; DNA: TGTGCCAGCAGTGAATTAGGGCGAGACAATGAGCAGTTCTTC
V: TRBV12-3/TRBV12-4; J: TRBJ1-2; length: 11; D: .; size: .; CDR3: CASRQYYGYTF; DNA: TGTGCCAGCAGACAGTACTATGGCTACACCTTC
V: TRBV9; J: TRBJ2-5; length: 17; D: TRBD2; size: .; CDR3: CASSVAGSGVGQETQYF; DNA: TGTGCCAGCAGCGTAGCAGGCAGCGGGGTGGGGCAAGAGACCCAGTACTTC
V: TRBV28; J: TRBJ1-5; length: 15; D: .; size: .; CDR3: CACGGQGGRNQPQHF; DNA: TGTGCCTGTGGCGGGCAGGGAGGAAGAAATCAGCCCCAGCATTTT
V: TRBV20-1; J: TRBJ2-7; length: 16; D: TRBD1; size: once; CDR3: CSAIPLDGDREGEQYF; DNA: TGCAGTGCCATCCCCCTCGACGGGGACAGGGAGGGCGAGCAGTACTTC
V: TRBV7-2; J: TRBJ1-2; length: 12; D: .; size: .; CDR3: CASSGHLYGYTF; DNA: TGTGCCAGCAGTGGACATCTATATGGCTACACCTTC
V: TRBV28; J: TRBJ1-1; length: 13; D: .; size: .; CDR3: CASLLRATGEAFF; DNA: TGTGCCAGCTTACTCCGGGCCACGGGGGAAGCTTTCTTT
V: TRBV19; J: TRBJ1-1; length: 14; D: .; size: .; CDR3: CASSLRPMNTEAFF; DNA: TGTGCCAGTAGTCTAAGGCCGATGAACACTGAAGCTTTCTTT
V: TRBV30; J: TRBJ1-1; length: 11; D: .; size: once; CDR3: CAWNPWETKVF; DNA: TGTGCCTGGAACCCGTGGGAAACCAAAGTCTTT
V: TRBV3-1; J: TRBJ1-6; length: 16; D: TRBD1; size: .; CDR3: CASSQDYGQGNSPLHF; DNA: TGTGCCAGCAGCCAAGACTACGGACAGGGGAATTCACCCCTCCACTTT
V: TRBV20-1; J: TRBJ1-1; length: 13; D: .; size: .; CDR3: CSARDRVNTEAFF; DNA: TGCAGTGCTAGAGACAGGGTGAACACTGAAGCTTTCTTT
V: TRBV19; J: TRBJ2-7; length: 14; D: .; size: .; CDR3: CASTPGIASYEQYF; DNA: TGTGCCAGTACCCCAGGGATTGCCAGCTACGAGCAGTACTTC
V: TRBV29-1; J: TRBJ2-2; length: 13; D: .; size: once; CDR3: CSATGRYTGELFF; DNA: TGCAGCGCCACAGGGAGATACACCGGGGAGCTGTTTTTT
V: TRBV12-3/TRBV12-4; J: TRBJ1-5; length: 15; D: .; size: .; CDR3: CASSSDPGSNQPQHF; DNA: TGTGCCAGCAGTTCCGATCCAGGGAGCAATCAGCCCCAGCATTTT
V: TRBV3-1; J: TRBJ2-1; length: 14; D: .; size: .; CDR3: CASSQVRGYNEQFF; DNA: TGTGCCAGCAGCCAAGTACGCGGTTACAATGAGCAGTTCTTC
V: TRBV12-3/TRBV12-4; J: TRBJ2-5; length: 14; D: TRBD2; size: .; CDR3: CASSDRTSPETQYF; DNA: TGTGCCAGCAGCGACCGGACTAGCCCAGAGACCCAGTACTTC
V: TRBV2; J: TRBJ1-5; length: 13; D: .; size: few; CDR3: CASSADRNQPQHF; DNA: TGTGCCAGCAGTGCTGACAGAAATCAGCCCCAGCATTTT
V: TRBV20-1; J: TRBJ2-3; length: 14; D: TRBD1; size: .; CDR3: CSARDARGTDTQYF; DNA: TGCAGTGCTAGAGACGCCAGGGGGACAGATACGCAGTATTTT
V: TRBV28; J: TRBJ2-3; length: 16; D: TRBD2; size: .; CDR3: CASSPTLAGATDTQYF; DNA: TGTGCCAGCAGTCCAACACTAGCGGGAGCCACAGATACGCAGTATTTT
V: TRBV9; J: TRBJ1-2; length: 14; D: .; size: .; CDR3: CASSAHRENYGYTF; DNA: TGTGCCAGCAGCGCGCACAGGGAGAACTATGGCTACACCTTC
V: TRBV6-2/TRBV6-3; J: TRBJ1-5; length: 14; D: .; size: .; CDR3: CASRDGYSNQPQHF; DNA: TGTGCCAGCCGGGACGGCTATAGCAATCAGCCCCAGCATTTT
V: TRBV20-1; J: TRBJ2-6; length: 18; D: .; size: .; CDR3: CSARDLGGSSSGANVLTF; DNA: TGCAGTGCTAGAGATTTGGGGGGCAGCAGCTCTGGGGCCAACGTCCTGACTTTC
V: TRBV10-3; J: TRBJ1-4; length: 14; D: TRBD1; size: .; CDR3: CAISEGTVNEKLFF; DNA: TGTGCCATCAGCGAAGGGACAGTTAATGAAAAACTGTTTTTT
V: TRBV29-1; J: TRBJ2-5; length: 12; D: .; size: once; CDR3: CSGQIRQETQYF; DNA: TGCAGCGGACAGATACGACAAGAGACCCAGTACTTC
V: TRBV18; J: TRBJ2-7; length: 16; D: TRBD1; size: .; CDR3: CASSPRQGATTYEQYF; DNA: TGTGCCAGCTCACCGCGACAGGGGGCTACAACCTACGAGCAGTACTTC
V: TRBV28; J: TRBJ2-7; length: 18; D: .; size: .; CDR3: CASSLFTRVRLGPYEQYF; DNA: TGTGCCAGCAGTTTATTCACGAGGGTTCGATTAGGACCGTACGAGCAGTACTTC
V: TRBV11-2; J: TRBJ2-1; length: 13; D: .; size: .; CDR3: CASSLDRQPREFF; DNA: TGTGCCAGCAGCTTAGATCGCCAGCCCCGAGAGTTCTTC
V: TRBV12-3/TRBV12-4; J: TRBJ2-3; length: 15; D: .; size: .; CDR3: CASSFWTASTDTQYF; DNA: TGTGCCAGCAGTTTTTGGACAGCTAGCACAGATACGCAGTATTTT
V: TRBV30; J: TRBJ1-5; length: 13; D: .; size: once; CDR3: CAWSKGQGQPQHF; DNA: TGTGCCTGGAGTAAGGGTCAGGGTCAGCCCCAGCATTTT
V: TRBV10-2; J: TRBJ1-1; length: 14; D: TRBD1; size: .; CDR3: CASSRQGMNTEAFF; DNA: TGCGCCAGCAGCCGACAGGGGATGAACACTGAAGCTTTCTTT
V: TRBV7-2; J: TRBJ1-4; length: 12; D: .; size: .; CDR3: CASSIQGGQLFF; DNA: TGTGCCAGCAGCATCCAGGGTGGACAACTGTTTTTT
V: TRBV30; J: TRBJ1-2; length: 17; D: TRBD1; size: .; CDR3: CAWSSGLQQGLGYGYTF; DNA: TGTGCCTGGAGTTCGGGGCTCCAACAGGGGCTCGGATATGGCTACACCTTC
V: TRBV5-6; J: TRBJ2-1; length: 13; D: .; size: .; CDR3: CASSDRLLNEQFF; DNA: TGTGCCAGCAGCGATCGGTTGCTCAATGAGCAGTTCTTC
V: TRBV19; J: TRBJ1-5; length: 14; D: .; size: .; CDR3: CASSARRANQPQHF; DNA: TGTGCCAGTAGTGCTAGACGGGCAAATCAGCCCCAGCATTTT
V: TRBV23-1; J: TRBJ2-2; length: 17; D: .; size: .; CDR3: CASSQLNKLQNTGELFF; DNA: TGCGCCAGCAGTCAATTAAACAAACTGCAGAACACCGGGGAGCTGTTTTTT
V: TRBV28; J: TRBJ2-4; length: 15; D: TRBD1; size: .; CDR3: CANSPDRGAGDIQYF; DNA: TGTGCCAACAGTCCGGACAGGGGGGCCGGGGACATTCAGTACTTC
V: TRBV24-1; J: TRBJ2-7; length: 14; D: TRBD2; size: .; CDR3: CATSPREGRNEQYF; DNA: TGTGCCACCAGTCCACGGGAGGGCCGGAACGAGCAGTACTTC
V: TRBV10-2; J: TRBJ1-1; length: 13; D: .; size: .; CDR3: CASSDGGGAEAFF; DNA: TGCGCCAGCAGTGATGGGGGTGGTGCTGAAGCTTTCTTT
V: TRBV7-9; J: TRBJ1-2; length: 11; D: TRBD1; size: .; CDR3: CASSSGGSYTF; DNA: TGTGCCAGCAGCTCAGGGGGAAGCTACACCTTC
V: TRBV30; J: TRBJ1-5; length: 13; D: .; size: .; CDR3: CAWSDIMRQPQHF; DNA: TGTGCCTGGAGTGATATCATGAGGCAGCCCCAGCATTTT
V: TRBV12-3/TRBV12-4; J: TRBJ1-5; length: 14; D: TRBD1; size: .; CDR3: CASSPLQGDQPQHF; DNA: TGTGCCAGCAGTCCCCTGCAGGGGGATCAGCCCCAGCATTTT
V: TRBV7-2; J: TRBJ2-7; length: 15; D: TRBD2; size: .; CDR3: CASSIRTSGWDEQYF; DNA: TGTGCCAGCAGCATTCGGACTAGCGGTTGGGACGAGCAGTACTTC
V: TRBV7-2; J: TRBJ2-2; length: 16; D: .; size: once; CDR3: CASSLGRGGNTGELFF; DNA: TGTGCCAGCAGCTTAGGTCGCGGCGGAAACACCGGGGAGCTGTTTTTT
V: TRBV6-1; J: TRBJ2-4; length: 14; D: .; size: .; CDR3: CASRTGLAKNIQYF; DNA: TGTGCCAGCAGGACTGGGCTAGCCAAAAACATTCAGTACTTC
V: TRBV9; J: TRBJ1-1; length: 13; D: TRBD1; size: .; CDR3: CASSWDRDTEAFF; DNA: TGTGCCAGCAGCTGGGACAGGGACACTGAAGCTTTCTTT
V: TRBV9; J: TRBJ1-5; length: 14; D: .; size: .; CDR3: CASSGSGVEQPQHF; DNA: TGTGCCAGCAGCGGATCAGGGGTGGAGCAGCCCCAGCATTTT
V: TRBV12-3/TRBV12-4; J: TRBJ2-3; length: 15; D: .; size: .; CDR3: CASSPSGGGTDTQYF; DNA: TGTGCCAGCAGTCCTTCGGGGGGCGGCACAGATACGCAGTATTTT
V: TRBV29-1; J: TRBJ2-1; length: 15; D: TRBD2; size: .; CDR3: CSVSPGGGADNEQFF; DNA: TGCAGCGTATCGCCGGGCGGGGGGGCCGACAATGAGCAGTTCTTC
V: TRBV9; J: TRBJ2-7; length: 15; D: .; size: .; CDR3: CASSGHQGYYGEQYF; DNA: TGTGCCAGCAGCGGGCATCAGGGCTACTACGGCGAGCAGTACTTC
V: TRBV12-3/TRBV12-4; J: TRBJ2-7; length: 14; D: TRBD2; size: .; CDR3: CASSSGTTFYEQYF; DNA: TGTGCCAGCAGTTCCGGGACTACCTTCTACGAGCAGTACTTC
V: TRBV6-6; J: TRBJ1-5; length: 15; D: TRBD1; size: .; CDR3: CASSYSTGGNQPQHF; DNA: TGTGCCAGCAGTTACTCGACAGGGGGAAATCAGCCCCAGCATTTT
V: TRBV6-2/TRBV6-3; J: TRBJ2-3; length: 11; D: .; size: .; CDR3: CASSNSDTQYF; DNA: TGTGCCAGCAGCAATTCAGATACGCAGTATTTT
V: TRBV19; J: TRBJ1-5; length: 13; D: .; size: .; CDR3: CASSLSGNQPQHF; DNA: TGTGCCAGTAGCCTATCCGGCAATCAGCCCCAGCATTTT